The rows below give T cell receptor beta chains drawn from one sample of a study of graft-versus-host responses after intestinal transplantation. Their antigens remain unidentified. Some clones are missing from TCRdb's copy, which holds only in-frame ones; the method was immunoSEQ multiplex PCR. The sample holds approximately 85,000 clones, under 95% seen once. The source was unstimulated CD8+ T cells sorted from spleen or lymph node cells, collected before transplant. These receptors all stem from a human donor who was the organ donor for an intestinal transplant. Each CDR3 is given with its conserved first and last residue. A D gene is named only where the DNA matches it firmly. Some rows mark clone size as missing; the rest say once, few, many or name a class of expanded clone.

>TRBV7-3|.|TRBJ1-1|.
CASSPDDNTEAFF
TGTGCCAGCAGCCCAGACGACAACACTGAAGCTTTCTTT
>TRBV7-2|TRBD2|TRBJ2-7|.
CASSKWAGTSGSYEQYF
TGTGCCAGCAGCAAATGGGCAGGGACTAGCGGGAGCTACGAGCAGTACTTC
>TRBV28|.|TRBJ1-2|.
CASSSDGSNYGYTF
TGTGCCAGCAGTTCCGACGGATCTAACTATGGCTACACCTTC
>TRBV29-1|TRBD1|TRBJ2-7|once
CSVEAPGQATYEQYF
TGCAGCGTTGAAGCTCCGGGACAGGCGACGTACGAGCAGTACTTC
>TRBV4-1|.|TRBJ2-5|.
CASSQYGFQETQYF
TGCGCCAGCAGCCAATACGGTTTTCAAGAGACCCAGTACTTC
>TRBV19|.|TRBJ2-1|once
CASSVGGTSSYNEQFF
TGTGCCAGTAGTGTAGGGGGGACATCGTCCTACAATGAGCAGTTCTTC
>TRBV5-1|.|TRBJ2-7|.
CASKGHPPSYEQYF
TGCGCCAGCAAGGGACACCCCCCCTCCTACGAGCAGTACTTC
>TRBV7-9|TRBD2|TRBJ2-1|.
CASSPLAGGINEQFF
TGTGCCAGCAGTCCACTAGCGGGAGGGATAAATGAGCAGTTCTTC
>TRBV28|TRBD1|TRBJ1-5|.
CASTLGTGAWGNQPQHF
TGTGCCAGCACCTTGGGGACAGGGGCGTGGGGCAATCAGCCCCAGCATTTT
>TRBV29-1|TRBD1|TRBJ2-7|.
CSVEGDRGKSF
TGCAGCGTTGAAGGCGACAGGGGGAAGAGCTTC
>TRBV18|.|TRBJ1-1|.
CASSRPLGARNTEAFF
TGTGCCAGCTCACGGCCTCTGGGGGCGAGGAACACTGAAGCTTTCTTT
>TRBV7-2|.|TRBJ1-2|once
CASSLGGPLEPCCGYTF
TGTGCCAGCAGCTTAGGGGGACCCCTCGAACCCTGCTGTGGCTACACCTTC
>TRBV4-1|.|TRBJ2-7|once
CASSPGSQRGEQYF
TGCGCCAGCAGCCCGGGATCTCAGAGGGGCGAGCAGTACTTC
>TRBV5-1|TRBD2|TRBJ2-1|once
CASSVGLAGAYNEQFF
TGCGCCAGCAGCGTCGGACTAGCGGGAGCTTACAATGAGCAGTTCTTC
>TRBV15|TRBD2|TRBJ2-1|.
CATSNPERDSYNEQFF
TGTGCCACCAGCAACCCAGAGCGGGACTCCTACAATGAGCAGTTCTTC
>TRBV5-1|.|TRBJ2-7|.
CASSRVGYEQYF
TGCGCCAGCAGCAGGGTTGGGTACGAGCAGTACTTC
>TRBV2|TRBD2|TRBJ2-7|.
CASSPTSDRYEQYF
TGTGCCAGCAGCCCTACTAGCGACCGCTACGAGCAGTACTTC
>TRBV9|TRBD1|TRBJ2-7|once
CASLDRGPEQYF
TGTGCCAGCCTGGACAGGGGGCCCGAGCAGTACTTC
>TRBV29-1|TRBD2|TRBJ2-1|.
CSVGLESYNEQFF
TGCAGCGTGGGACTAGAATCCTACAATGAGCAGTTCTTC
>TRBV5-1|TRBD1|TRBJ1-3|once
CASSLTQGASGNTIYF
TGCGCCAGCAGCTTGACGCAGGGGGCCTCTGGAAACACCATATATTTT
>TRBV4-1|TRBD2|TRBJ2-5|.
CASSQGEGQVQYF
TGCGCCAGCAGCCAAGGGGAGGGTCAGGTCCAGTACTTC
>TRBV2|TRBD1|TRBJ1-4|few
CASSPDRVFEKLFF
TGTGCCAGCAGCCCGGACAGGGTGTTTGAAAAACTGTTTTTT
>TRBV5-1|TRBD2|TRBJ2-3|.
CASSYHPGGEFGTDTQYF
TGCGCCAGCAGCTACCACCCGGGGGGGGAGTTCGGCACAGATACGCAGTATTTT
>TRBV4-1|TRBD2|TRBJ2-3|.
CASSQDARPGLAGAGPRDTQYF
TGCGCCAGCAGCCAAGATGCCCGCCCGGGACTAGCGGGAGCGGGGCCGCGGGATACGCAGTATTTT
>TRBV29-1|.|TRBJ1-3|.
CSVVIEGNTIYF
TGCAGCGTTGTAATTGAGGGAAACACCATATATTTT
>TRBV6-5|.|TRBJ2-1|.
CASSEYSPNEQFF
TGTGCCAGCAGTGAATACTCCCCTAATGAGCAGTTCTTC
>TRBV29-1|.|TRBJ2-1|.
CSVGLGLAYNEQFF
TGCAGCGTTGGTCTGGGTTTGGCCTACAATGAGCAGTTCTTC
>TRBV6-6|.|TRBJ1-1|.
CASSYSKSTEAFF
TGTGCCAGCAGTTACTCGAAAAGCACTGAAGCTTTCTTT
>TRBV5-1|.|TRBJ2-7|.
CASRERQGGSYEQYF
TGCGCCAGCAGAGAGAGACAGGGAGGCTCCTACGAGCAGTACTTC
>TRBV4-1|TRBD1|TRBJ1-1|.
CASSYTPGQGNTEAFF
TGCGCCAGCAGTTACACGCCGGGACAGGGAAACACTGAAGCTTTCTTT
>TRBV6-5|TRBD2|TRBJ2-3|.
CASGYGGNTQYF
TGTGCCAGCGGCTACGGGGGGAATACGCAGTATTTT
>TRBV5-5|.|TRBJ2-7|few
CASSLPLTRGEQYF
TGTGCCAGCAGCTTACCTCTGACGCGGGGCGAGCAGTACTTC